The 22 T cell receptor beta chains in this list originate from one sample, sequenced in a study of OX40 agonist ivuxolimab in advanced cancers. Only in-frame clones appear in the TCRdb table, and some are missing; sequencing was by immunoSEQ multiplex PCR. The table has 55,000 to 75,000 clones, 86% seen once. Source: CD4+ or CD8+ T cells sorted from blood, taken in a trial of the OX40 agonist ivuxolimab. The receptors were gathered from an adult with an advanced solid tumor such as melanoma, head and neck, liver or kidney cancer.

V and J are TRBV6-1 and TRBJ1-6; 8 nucleotides line up with TRBD1. CDR3 size: 15 residues. The germline V gene has CDR1 MNHNS and CDR2 SASEGT. The junction had 9 bases not matched to a gene; V was cut back by 5 bases and J by 9 bases. CDR3 residues: CASSTGQGMGSPLHF. CDR3 bases: TGTGCCAGCAGTACTGGACAGGGAATGGGTTCACCCCTCCACTTT.

J is TRBJ2-3 and V is TRBV7-9; D is tentatively TRBD1 or TRBD2 (5 bases each). CDR3 length: 15 amino acids. Germline V CDR1 and CDR2: SEHNR, FQNEAQ (reference sequence). The V end was cut by 3 bases, the J end by 2 bases, with 12 bases between. The CDR3 DNA sequence: TGTGCCAGCAGCTTGATTGGGACGGACACAGATACGCAGTATTTT. Translation: CASSLIGTDTDTQYF.

The sample holds a few counts of this clone. The V and J genes are TRBV5-1 and TRBJ2-1, with 15 bases identical to TRBD2. Germline-derived CDR1 and CDR2 are SGHRS and YFSETQ. The CDR3 has 19 residues. With V trimmed by 0 bases and J by 4 bases, 8 bases remained unmatched. The CDR3 nucleotides are TGCGCCAGCAGCTTGGGGACTAGCGGGAGGGCCCTCATATACAATGAGCAGTTCTTC. Its protein is CASSLGTSGRALIYNEQFF.

V usage is TRBV6-5 and J usage is TRBJ2-7, with 9 nucleotides matching TRBD1. Germline CDR1 reads MNHEY; CDR2 reads SVGAGI. The CDR3 extends over 13 amino acids. J lost 6 bases, V lost 5 bases, and 5 bases had no gene match. CDR3 bases: TGTGCCAGCAGTCCACAGGGGGCGGGCGAGCAGTACTTC. This translates into CASSPQGAGEQYF.

The J gene is TRBJ2-1, the V gene TRBV29-1, with 10 bases aligning to TRBD2. Per the germline V gene, CDR1 is SQVTM and CDR2 is ANQGSEA. The CDR3 is 15 amino acids. Trimming at V came to 6 bases and at J to 7 bases, leaving 12 bases not matched to a gene. The CDR3 nucleotides are TGCAGCGTCCCCCGCGGTAGCGGGAGGAGGAATGAGCAGTTCTTC. Protein: CSVPRGSGRRNEQFF.

In the case of this clone: Other DNA sequences in the sample encode the same CDR3. The CDR3 sequence is CASRDRGYGYTF. The CDR3 nucleotides are TGTGCCAGCAGGGACAGGGGATATGGCTACACCTTC. The gene calls are TRBV6-5 and TRBJ1-2; 9 nucleotides line up with TRBD1. Germline values: CDR1 MNHEY, CDR2 SVGAGI. The CDR3 contains 12 residues. The V gene end was trimmed by 6 bases and the J gene end by 5 bases; junction bases not matched to a gene: 1.

In its sample, this clone was seen a few times. V is TRBV29-1 and J is TRBJ2-7; D might be TRBD2 (6 bases). The germline V gene has CDR1 SQVTM and CDR2 ANQGSEA. V lost 2 bases and J 3 bases, leaving 11 bases between the germline ends. This CDR3 contains 13 residues. CDR3 sequence (DNA): TGCAGCGTTGAAAAGTGGGGGGTCTACGAGCAGTACTTC. This encodes CSVEKWGVYEQYF.

The chain has TRBV19 and TRBJ1-4; weak D call: TRBD1 (5 bases). V lost 6 bases, J lost 7 bases, and 18 bases lay in between. The CDR3 totals 15 residues. Per the germline V gene, CDR1 is LNHDA and CDR2 is SQIVND (reference sequence). The CDR3: CASSVTGTLGEKLFF. The DNA of the CDR3 is TGTGCCAGTAGCGTCACCGGGACTTTAGGTGAAAAACTGTTTTTT.

The chain joins TRBV9 to TRBJ2-4, with D tentatively TRBD2 (6 bases). This CDR3 has 16 residues. Germline loops: CDR1 SGDLS, CDR2 YYNGEE. The ends were cut back, 4 bases at V and 6 bases at J, with 20 bases in the middle. The CDR3 region has the DNA TGTGCCAGCAGCCCAGAAGGGAGGAACAGCATAAACATTCAGTACTTC. It encodes CASSPEGRNSINIQYF.

This chain joins TRBV10-2 and TRBJ1-1; no definite D call. The CDR3 contains 11 residues. Per the germline V gene, CDR1 is WSHSY and CDR2 is SAAADI. V dropped 3 bases and J dropped 5 bases, with 4 bases sitting between them. For the CDR3, the DNA is TGCGCCAGCAGTGAAACAACTGAAGCTTTCTTT. Translating gives CASSETTEAFF.

This clone was recorded only once. The chain joins TRBV15 to TRBJ2-5, with 7 bases lining up with TRBD1. The V gene's germline CDR1 is LNHNV and CDR2 YYDKDF (reference sequence). The trim removed 8 bases at V and 5 bases at J, leaving 5 bases unmatched. This CDR3 has 12 amino acids. For the CDR3, the DNA is TGTGCCACCTCGACAGGGCGGGAGACCCAGTACTTC. Amino acid sequence: CATSTGRETQYF.

The gene calls are TRBV6-1 and TRBJ1-6; possible D gene TRBD1, 5 bases. CDR1 MNHNS and CDR2 SASEGT come from the germline V gene. Trimming stripped 6 bases from V and 6 bases from J, with 15 bases between. This CDR3 is built from 15 residues. The CDR3 is CASSRTGGGNSPLHF. The CDR3 DNA reads TGTGCCAGCAGCAGGACCGGGGGTGGTAATTCACCCCTCCACTTT.

The rearrangement joins TRBV9 to TRBJ2-5, with TRBD2 matching 8 bases. Germline V CDR1 and CDR2: SGDLS, YYNGEE. With 0 bases clipped from V and 5 bases from J, the junction kept 9 bases outside the gene matches. The CDR3 has 16 residues. In DNA, the CDR3 is TGTGCCAGCAGCGTAGCTACGGGGGGGGCCGGTGAGACCCAGTACTTC. Protein product: CASSVATGGAGETQYF.

V is TRBV7-9 and J is TRBJ2-7, with D possibly TRBD2 on 5 matching bases. The germline gives CDR1 SEHNR, CDR2 FQNEAQ (reference sequence). With 8 bases removed from V and 0 bases from J, the gap between germline ends came to 14 bases. CDR3 length equals 14 residues. CDR3 in amino acids: CASQAAQHSYEQYF. The CDR3 DNA sequence: TGTGCCAGCCAAGCGGCGCAACACTCCTACGAGCAGTACTTC. Using reference TRBV7-9 and TRBJ2-7 for the parts outside the CDR3, the full variable domain is DTGVSQNPRHKITKRGQNVTFRCDPISEHNRLYWYRQTLGQGPEFLTYFQNEAQLEKSRLLSDRFSAERPKGSFSTLEIQRTEQGDSAMYLCASQAAQHSYEQYFGPGTRLTVT.

The chain employs TRBV28 and TRBJ1-2; 7 nucleotides line up with TRBD1. The CDR3 contains 13 residues. Germline CDR1 MDHEN, CDR2 SYDVKM. V shed 6 bases, J shed 2 bases, and the junction held 3 bases outside the gene matches. The CDR3 protein is CASSVRGNYGYTF. In DNA, the CDR3 is TGTGCCAGCAGCGTCAGGGGGAACTATGGCTACACCTTC.

Points on this clone: Other DNA sequences of this sample code for an identical CDR3. V is TRBV5-1 and J is TRBJ2-7; D not certain. Per germline, CDR1 SGHRS and CDR2 YFSETQ. Trimming removed 0 bases from V and 2 bases from J, with 6 bases in between. The CDR3 is 13 amino acids. The CDR3 sequence is CASSLAGTYEQYF. DNA for the CDR3: TGCGCCAGCAGCTTGGCAGGAACCTACGAGCAGTACTTC.

The genes are TRBV5-6 and TRBJ1-2, with 10 nucleotides matching TRBD1. Per the germline V gene, CDR1 is SGHDT and CDR2 is YYEEEE. The CDR3 contains 15 residues. Trimming at V came to 4 bases and at J to 2 bases, leaving 5 bases not matched to a gene. The CDR3 sequence is CASSRDRGGNYGYTF. Written as DNA, the CDR3 is TGTGCCAGCAGCCGGGACAGGGGAGGAAACTATGGCTACACCTTC.

The chain links TRBV19 to TRBJ2-3; D is possibly TRBD1 (8 bases). Trimming took off 7 bases at V and 0 bases at J, with 17 bases between the two ends. Per germline, CDR1 LNHDA and CDR2 SQIVND (reference sequence). The CDR3 contains 16 residues. The CDR3 loop is CASNTGGDPSTDTQYF. CDR3 coding DNA: TGTGCCAGTAACACAGGGGGGGACCCTAGCACAGATACGCAGTATTTT.

This chain uses TRBV5-1 with TRBJ1-1; the D gene is possibly TRBD1 (5 bases). This CDR3 has 15 amino acids. Germline CDR1 reads SGHRS; CDR2 reads YFSETQ. V lost 4 bases and J lost 1, with 14 bases in between. The CDR3 bases are TGCGCCAGCAGCCGACTGACTGGGGCGAACACTGAAGCTTTCTTT. This gives the protein CASSRLTGANTEAFF.

Here the CDR3 reads CASSSRDSPNEKLFF. The CDR3 DNA reads as TGTGCCAGCAGTAGCCGGGACAGCCCTAATGAAAAACTGTTTTTT. V and J are TRBV6-5 and TRBJ1-4, with 7 bases aligning to TRBD1. V trimming: 5 bases; J trimming: 3 bases; junction bases outside the gene matches: 6. The germline gives CDR1 MNHEY, CDR2 SVGAGI. The CDR3 is 15 amino acids.

The V call is TRBV27, the J call TRBJ2-1; a possible D gene is TRBD2 (7 bases). Germline V gene data show CDR1 as MNHEY and CDR2 as SMNVEV (reference sequence). The V gene lost 3 bases and the J gene lost 0 bases, with 18 bases spanning the gap. The CDR3 loop spans 18 amino acids. The CDR3 DNA sequence: TGTGCCAGCAGTTTCTTAACTCGGCGGGGGCTCTCCTACAATGAGCAGTTCTTC. Protein product: CASSFLTRRGLSYNEQFF.

The chain joins TRBV11-2 to TRBJ2-2; D is uncertain. Germline V gene lookup returns CDR1 SGHAT and CDR2 FQNNGV. V lost 8 bases, J lost 3 bases, and 4 bases lay in between. This CDR3 comprises 11 residues. CDR3 protein: CASQDTGELFF. The CDR3 nucleotides read TGTGCCAGCCAAGACACCGGGGAGCTGTTTTTT. Full variable domain (remainder filled in from reference TRBV11-2 and TRBJ2-2): EAGVAQSPRYKIIEKRQSVAFWCNPISGHATLYWYQQILGQGPKLLIQFQNNGVVDDSQLPKDRFSAERLKGVDSTLKIQPAKLEDSAVYLCASQDTGELFFGEGSRLTVL.